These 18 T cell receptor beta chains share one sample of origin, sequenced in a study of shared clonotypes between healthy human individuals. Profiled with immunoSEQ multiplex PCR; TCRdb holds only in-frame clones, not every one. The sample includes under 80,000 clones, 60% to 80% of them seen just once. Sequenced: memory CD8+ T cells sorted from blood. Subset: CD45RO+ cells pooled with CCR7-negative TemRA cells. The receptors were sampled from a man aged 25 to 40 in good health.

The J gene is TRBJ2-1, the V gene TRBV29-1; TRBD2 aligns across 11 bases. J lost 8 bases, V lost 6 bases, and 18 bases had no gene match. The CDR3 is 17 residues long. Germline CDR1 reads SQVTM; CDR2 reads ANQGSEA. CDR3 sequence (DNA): TGCAGCGTGACCGGGACAGCTAGTAGCGGGAGGGCCTATGAGCAGTTCTTC. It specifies CSVTGTASSGRAYEQFF.

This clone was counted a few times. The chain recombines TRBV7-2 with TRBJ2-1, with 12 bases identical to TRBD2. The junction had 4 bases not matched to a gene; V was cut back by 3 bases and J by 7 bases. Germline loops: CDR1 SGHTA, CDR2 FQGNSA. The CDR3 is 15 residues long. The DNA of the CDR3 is TGTGCCAGCAGCTTCGGCCTAGCGGGAGGGAATGAGCAGTTCTTC. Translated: CASSFGLAGGNEQFF.

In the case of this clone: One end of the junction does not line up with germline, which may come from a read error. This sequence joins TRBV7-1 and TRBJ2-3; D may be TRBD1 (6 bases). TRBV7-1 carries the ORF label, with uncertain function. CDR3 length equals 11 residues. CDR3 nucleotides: TGTGCCAGCAGCTCCTCCTCCGGGACATACTTT. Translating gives CASSSSSGTYF.

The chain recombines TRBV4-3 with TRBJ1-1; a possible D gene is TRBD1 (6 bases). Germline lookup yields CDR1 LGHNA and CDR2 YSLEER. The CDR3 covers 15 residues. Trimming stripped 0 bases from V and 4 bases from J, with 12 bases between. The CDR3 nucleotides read TGCGCCAGCAGCCAAGAGAGGGGGTTAGGCACTGAAGCTTTCTTT. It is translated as CASSQERGLGTEAFF.

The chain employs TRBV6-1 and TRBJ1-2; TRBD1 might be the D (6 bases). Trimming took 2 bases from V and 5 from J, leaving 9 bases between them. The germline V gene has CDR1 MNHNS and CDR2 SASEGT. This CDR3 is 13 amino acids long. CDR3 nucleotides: TGTGCCAGCAGTGAACGACAGGATTATGGCTACACCTTC. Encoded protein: CASSERQDYGYTF.

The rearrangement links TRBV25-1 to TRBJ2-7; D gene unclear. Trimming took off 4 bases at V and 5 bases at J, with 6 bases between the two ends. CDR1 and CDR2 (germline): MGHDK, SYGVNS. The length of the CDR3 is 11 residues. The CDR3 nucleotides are TGTGCCAGCAGTGTAAGCAACGAGCAGTACTTC. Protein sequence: CASSVSNEQYF.

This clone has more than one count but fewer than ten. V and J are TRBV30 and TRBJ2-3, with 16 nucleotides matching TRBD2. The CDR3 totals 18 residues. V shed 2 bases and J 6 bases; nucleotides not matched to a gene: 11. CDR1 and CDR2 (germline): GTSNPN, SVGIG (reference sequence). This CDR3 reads CAWSSMGLAGGLRDTQYF. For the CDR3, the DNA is TGTGCCTGGAGTAGTATGGGACTAGCGGGAGGGCTTAGGGATACGCAGTATTTT.

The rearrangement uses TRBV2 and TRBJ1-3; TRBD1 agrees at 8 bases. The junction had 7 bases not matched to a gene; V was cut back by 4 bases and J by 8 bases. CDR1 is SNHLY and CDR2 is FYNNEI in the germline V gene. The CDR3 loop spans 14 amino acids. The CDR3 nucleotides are TGTGCCAGCAGTGTGGGACAGGCTGTGGACACCATATATTTT. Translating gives CASSVGQAVDTIYF.

The CDR3 sequence is CASSVSEGTDTQYF. Written as DNA, the CDR3 is TGTGCCAGCAGCGTATCTGAGGGCACAGATACGCAGTATTTT. V is TRBV9 and J is TRBJ2-3; no reliable D call. V lost 1 base and J 1 base, leaving 7 bases between the germline ends. CDR1 and CDR2 from the germline V gene are SGDLS and YYNGEE. This CDR3 is built from 14 residues. The whole variable domain, remainder taken from reference TRBV9 and TRBJ2-3, is DSGVTQTPKHLITATGQRVTLRCSPRSGDLSVYWYQQSLDQGLQFLIQYYNGEERAKGNILERFSAQQFPDLHSELNLSSLELGDSALYFCASSVSEGTDTQYFGPGTRLTVL.

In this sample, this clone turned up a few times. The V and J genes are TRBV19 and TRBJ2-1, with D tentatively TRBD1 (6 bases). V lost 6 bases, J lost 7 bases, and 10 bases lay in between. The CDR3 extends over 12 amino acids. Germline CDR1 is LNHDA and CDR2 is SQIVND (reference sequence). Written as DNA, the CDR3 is TGTGCCAGTAGAACAGGGTTGAATGAGCAGTTCTTC. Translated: CASRTGLNEQFF.

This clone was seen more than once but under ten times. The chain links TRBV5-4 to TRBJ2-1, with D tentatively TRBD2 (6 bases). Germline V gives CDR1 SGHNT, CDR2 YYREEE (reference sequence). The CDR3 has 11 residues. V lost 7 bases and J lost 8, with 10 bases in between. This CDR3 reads CASSPGDEQFF. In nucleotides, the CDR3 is TGTGCCAGCTCCCCGGGAGATGAGCAGTTCTTC.

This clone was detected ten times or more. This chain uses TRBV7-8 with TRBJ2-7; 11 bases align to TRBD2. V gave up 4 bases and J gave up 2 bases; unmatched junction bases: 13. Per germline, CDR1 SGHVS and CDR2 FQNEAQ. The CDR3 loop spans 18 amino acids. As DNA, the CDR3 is TGTGCCAGCAGCTCCAATTCCCTGTCGACTAGCGGGGCCTACGAGCAGTACTTC. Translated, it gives CASSSNSLSTSGAYEQYF.

CDR3 sequence: CASSEDSPMSSYNEQFF. In nucleotides, the CDR3 is TGTGCCAGCAGTGAAGACTCTCCAATGAGCTCCTACAATGAGCAGTTCTTC. The genes are TRBV2 and TRBJ2-1; D is uncertain. The CDR3 spans 17 residues. Germline V gives CDR1 SNHLY, CDR2 FYNNEI. Trimming removed 1 base from V and 0 bases from J, with 13 bases in between.

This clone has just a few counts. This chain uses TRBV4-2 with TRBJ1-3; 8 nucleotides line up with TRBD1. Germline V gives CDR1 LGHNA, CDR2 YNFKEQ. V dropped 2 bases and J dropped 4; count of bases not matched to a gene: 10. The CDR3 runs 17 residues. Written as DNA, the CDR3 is TGTGCCAGCAGCCAAAGCGGACAGGGAGAACCCGGAAACACCATATATTTT. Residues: CASSQSGQGEPGNTIYF.

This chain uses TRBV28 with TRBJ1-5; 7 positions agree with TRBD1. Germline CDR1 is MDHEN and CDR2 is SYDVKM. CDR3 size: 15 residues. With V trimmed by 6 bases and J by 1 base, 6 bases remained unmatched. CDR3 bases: TGTGCCAGCAGGAACCCGACAGGGAGCAATCAGCCCCAGCATTTT. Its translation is CASRNPTGSNQPQHF.

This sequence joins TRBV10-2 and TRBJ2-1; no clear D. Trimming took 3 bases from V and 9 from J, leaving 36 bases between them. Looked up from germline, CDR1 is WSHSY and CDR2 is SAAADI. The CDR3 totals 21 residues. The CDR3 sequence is CASSDSLRLLLPLPIFCEQFF. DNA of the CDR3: TGCGCCAGCAGTGATTCGCTAAGACTGCTTTTGCCACTCCCGATTTTTTGTGAGCAGTTCTTC.

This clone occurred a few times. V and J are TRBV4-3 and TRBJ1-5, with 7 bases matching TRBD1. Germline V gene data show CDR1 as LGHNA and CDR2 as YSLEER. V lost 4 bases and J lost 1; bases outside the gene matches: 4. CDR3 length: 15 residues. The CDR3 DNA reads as TGCGCCAGCAGCCTTGAGACAGGGAGCAATCAGCCCCAGCATTTT. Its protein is CASSLETGSNQPQHF.

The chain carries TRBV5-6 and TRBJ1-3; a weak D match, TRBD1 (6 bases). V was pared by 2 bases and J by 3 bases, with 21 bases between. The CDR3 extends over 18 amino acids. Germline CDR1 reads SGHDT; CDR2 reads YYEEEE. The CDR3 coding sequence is TGTGCCAGCAGCTTCGACGGTCCGGGGGCCCCGTATGGAAACACCATATATTTT. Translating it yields CASSFDGPGAPYGNTIYF.